Sequencing of this TCR beta chain was carried out in a study of CDR3 diversity in severe acne. This clonotype occurred a few times. A single record per CDR3 protein comes from TCRdb applying MiXCR to the PCR reads. The table includes around 91,000 distinct CDR3 sequences, 45% to 55% detected once. V lost 5 bases to trimming and J lost 0 bases, with 11 bases between them. CDR1 is SQVTM, CDR2 ANQGSEA, per germline. This CDR3 has 13 amino acids. This clonotype was sampled from a male donor in good health, without acne. V and J are TRBV29-1 and TRBJ2-7; D unresolved. The material sequenced was blood. The CDR3 DNA reads as TGCAGCGTTCGTTCGCGGAACTCCTACGAGCAGTACTTC. It encodes CSVRSRNSYEQYF.